Listed here is a single T cell receptor beta chain. The antigen is undetermined. TCR beta CDR3 regions were amplified from RNA transcripts. RT-PCR was first run with HTBI primers, then multiplex PCR in a second round. TCRdb ran MiXCR on the multiplex PCR reads and lists one entry per CDR3 protein. This repertoire shows about 740,000 distinct CDR3 sequences, 40% found once; its top ten account for 35% to 55%. Germline CDR1 is LNHDA and CDR2 is SQIVND (reference sequence). With 1 base clipped from V and 2 bases from J, the junction kept 9 bases outside the gene matches. The CDR3 spans 17 residues. A diagnosis was made from clinical symptoms together with serum thyroxine, TRAb, thyroid ultrasound and orbital computed tomography. This specimen belongs to a study of Graves' ophthalmopathy and Graves' hyperthyroidism. Study observations and caveats: Most thyroid-expanded clonotypes exceeding 0.001 frequency were also found in blood.

The sample was peripheral blood. This TCR derives from an adult man with Graves' ophthalmopathy. The gene calls are TRBV19 and TRBJ1-2, with 8 bases lining up with TRBD1. In DNA, the CDR3 is TGTGCCAGTAGTATAGCCGGCAGGGGGCCGCAAAACTATGGCTACACCTTC. It encodes CASSIAGRGPQNYGYTF.